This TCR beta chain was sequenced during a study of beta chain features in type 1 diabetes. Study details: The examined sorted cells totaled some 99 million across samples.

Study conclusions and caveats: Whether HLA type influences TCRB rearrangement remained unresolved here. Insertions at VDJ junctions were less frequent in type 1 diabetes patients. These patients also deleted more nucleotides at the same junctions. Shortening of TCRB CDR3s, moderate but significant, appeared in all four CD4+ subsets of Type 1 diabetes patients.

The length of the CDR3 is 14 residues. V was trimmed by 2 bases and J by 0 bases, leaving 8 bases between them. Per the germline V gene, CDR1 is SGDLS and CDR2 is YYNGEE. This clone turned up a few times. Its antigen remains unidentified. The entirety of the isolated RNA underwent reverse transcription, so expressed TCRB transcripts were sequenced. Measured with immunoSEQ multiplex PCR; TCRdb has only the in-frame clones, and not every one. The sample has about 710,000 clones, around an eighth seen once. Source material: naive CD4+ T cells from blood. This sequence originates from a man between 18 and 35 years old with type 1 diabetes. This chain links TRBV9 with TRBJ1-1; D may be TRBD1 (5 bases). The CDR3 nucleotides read TGTGCCAGCAGCGTGACAGCAGTGAACACTGAAGCTTTCTTT. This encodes CASSVTAVNTEAFF. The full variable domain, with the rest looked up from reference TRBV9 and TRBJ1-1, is DSGVTQTPKHLITATGQRVTLRCSPRSGDLSVYWYQQSLDQGLQFLIQYYNGEERAKGNILERFSAQQFPDLHSELNLSSLELGDSALYFCASSVTAVNTEAFFGQGTRLTVV.